This TCR beta chain came from a study of T cell responses to AZD1222 COVID-19 vaccine. General study results and limits: Females made up more of the donors, who were largely white British, and clonal diversity may have come out too low. The number of AZD1222 recipients seropositive at baseline was only five or six. Samples come after the peak T cell response, not at day 14. Spike-specific TCR repertoires showed rising breadth and depth after two AZD1222 doses.

Germline V gene data show CDR1 as SNHLY and CDR2 as FYNNEI. The CDR3 runs to 13 residues. V dropped 7 bases and J dropped 0 bases, with 9 bases sitting between them. Worth noting for this clone: Its antigen remains unknown.

Sequencing was performed with immunoSEQ multiplex PCR; in TCRdb, only in-frame clones are kept and a portion is missing. The sample has fewer than 75,000 clones, about 93% seen once. The material sequenced was peripheral blood, taken 28 days after the second dose of the MenACWY control vaccine. The origin of this receptor is an adult who received the MenACWY meningococcal vaccine as a control. This chain joins TRBV2 and TRBJ2-5, with a possible D match to TRBD1 (6 bases). CDR3 sequence: CASTRDNQETQYF. The CDR3 region has the DNA TGTGCCAGCACTCGGGACAACCAAGAGACCCAGTACTTC.